Presented here are 8 T cell receptor beta chains from one specimen sequenced in a study of T cell repertoires in cytomegalovirus infection. TCRdb re-derived calls from the reads in MiXCR, one entry per CDR3 protein. The sample holds 640,000 or so distinct CDR3 sequences, around 31% seen once. Their antigens are not known. The material sequenced was cultured PBMCs, taken from culture after CMV antigen stimulation. Source of these receptors: a human donor in good health (CMV status not recorded). Some clones in this sample may be carry-over from other donors' samples.

V gene TRBV20-1 combines with J gene TRBJ2-5; perhaps TRBD2 as D (6 bases). Germline CDR1 is DFQATT and CDR2 is SNEGSKA (reference sequence). This CDR3 comprises 15 residues. V was clipped by 0 bases and J by 5 bases, with 16 bases between them. The CDR3 coding sequence is TGCAGTGCTAGAGATGGAGCGGCGGGGCGGGAGACCCAGTACTTC. This encodes CSARDGAAGRETQYF.

The rearrangement links TRBV6-2 or TRBV6-3 to TRBJ2-3; D perhaps matches TRBD1 (6 bases). CDR1 and CDR2 (germline): MNHEY, SVGEGT. The CDR3 sequence is 15 residues long. Deletions cut 11 bases from V and 7 bases from J, with 25 bases between. CDR3 in amino acids: CAHSRPGTRRNTQYF. CDR3 DNA: TGTGCCCACAGCCGGCCGGGGACACGGCGGAATACGCAGTATTTT.

The V gene is TRBV7-8, the J gene TRBJ2-4; no clear D. This CDR3 has 13 residues. Germline V CDR1 and CDR2: SGHVS, FQNEAQ. Trimming took off 8 bases at V and 3 bases at J, with 11 bases between the two ends. CDR3 DNA sequence: TGTGCCAGCTTGGATGAATACAAAAACATTCAGTACTTC. Translation gives CASLDEYKNIQYF.

This clonotype appeared a few times. The chain has TRBV6-2 or TRBV6-3 and TRBJ2-1; 9 bases align to TRBD2. V gave up 6 bases and J gave up 6 bases; unmatched junction bases: 6. Looked up from germline, CDR1 is MNHEY and CDR2 is SVGEGT. This CDR3 contains 14 residues. The CDR3 loop reads CASSQSGLANEQFF. CDR3 sequence (DNA): TGTGCCAGCAGCCAATCGGGACTAGCCAATGAGCAGTTCTTC.

This clonotype was picked up a small number of times. This chain uses TRBV12-3 or TRBV12-4 with TRBJ2-4; TRBD2 matches at 7 bases. This CDR3 is 17 amino acids long. The junction had 9 bases not matched to a gene; V was cut back by 4 bases and J by 0 bases. CDR3 DNA: TGTGCCAGCAGTTCGAGCGGGGAGGGTTTAGCCAAAAACATTCAGTACTTC. It specifies CASSSSGEGLAKNIQYF.

V and J are TRBV19 and TRBJ1-6; D is possibly TRBD1 (5 bases). The V and J ends lost 7 bases and 9 bases respectively, with 16 bases between them. Germline CDR1 is LNHDA and CDR2 is SQIVND (reference sequence). This CDR3 has 14 amino acids. This chain's CDR3 is CASTVGPGLSPLHF. CDR3 nucleotide sequence: TGTGCCAGTACGGTGGGACCGGGGCTTTCACCCCTCCACTTT.

The V gene is TRBV12-3 or TRBV12-4, the J gene TRBJ2-3; D may be TRBD2 (6 bases). Between the trimmed V and J ends, which lost 5 bases and 1 base, there was a span of 13 bases. The CDR3 loop spans 15 amino acids. DNA for the CDR3: TGTGCCAGCAGTCAAGGGGCTAGCGGCACAGATACGCAGTATTTT. Translated: CASSQGASGTDTQYF.

This sequence joins TRBV2 and TRBJ2-1, with D possibly TRBD1 on 6 matching bases. Germline assignment: CDR1 SNHLY and CDR2 FYNNEI. The CDR3 consists of 14 residues. Trimming took 1 base from V and 8 from J, leaving 12 bases between them. In nucleotides, the CDR3 is TGTGCCAGCAGTGAAGACGGGGCAGGGGATGAGCAGTTCTTC. Residues: CASSEDGAGDEQFF.